Listed below are T cell receptor beta chains from one sample, sequenced in a study of control samples from healthy donors and cancer patients. Profiled with immunoSEQ multiplex PCR; TCRdb holds only in-frame clones, not every one. The sample records some 410,000 clones, 75% to 95% being singletons. Specimen: PBMCs. Source of these receptors: a man aged 35 to 55 with head and neck cancer. Both conserved end residues are part of each CDR3. A D gene is named only where the DNA matches it firmly. Where a row states a size, it is once, few, many or the class of an expanded clone; other rows omit it.

D: TRBD2
V: TRBV5-1
size: -
J: TRBJ2-3
CDR3: CASSTGLAGREDTQYF
DNA: TGCGCCAGCAGCACCGGACTAGCGGGGCGGGAAGATACGCAGTATTTT

D: TRBD2
V: TRBV28
size: -
J: TRBJ2-1
CDR3: CASLGGDEQFF
DNA: TGTGCCAGTTTGGGGGGGGATGAGCAGTTCTTC

D: -
V: TRBV19
size: -
J: TRBJ1-3
CDR3: CASRTTGSSGNTIYF
DNA: TGTGCCAGTAGGACCACAGGGAGCTCTGGAAACACCATATATTTT

D: -
V: TRBV28
size: -
J: TRBJ1-6
CDR3: CASSPYRASLHF
DNA: TGTGCCAGCAGTCCCTACAGGGCTTCCCTCCACTTT

D: -
V: TRBV4-2
size: -
J: TRBJ1-1
CDR3: CASSHSGRNTEAFF
DNA: TGTGCCAGCAGCCACAGTGGGAGGAACACTGAAGCTTTCTTT

D: -
V: TRBV5-1
size: -
J: TRBJ1-2
CDR3: CASSLTENYGYTF
DNA: TGCGCCAGCAGCTTGACAGAGAACTATGGCTACACCTTC

D: -
V: TRBV15
size: -
J: TRBJ1-4
CDR3: CATSREGGQWAEKLFF
DNA: TGTGCCACCAGCAGAGAGGGAGGACAGTGGGCCGAAAAACTGTTTTTT

D: -
V: TRBV5-8
size: -
J: TRBJ2-7
CDR3: CASSLASLGEQYF
DNA: TGTGCCAGCAGCTTGGCTAGTCTCGGCGAGCAGTACTTC

D: TRBD1
V: TRBV28
size: -
J: TRBJ1-5
CDR3: CASSSTWAGGHQPQHF
DNA: TGTGCCAGCAGCTCAACCTGGGCAGGGGGCCATCAGCCCCAGCATTTT

D: TRBD1
V: TRBV9
size: -
J: TRBJ2-2
CDR3: CASRQGQGMDTGELFF
DNA: TGTGCCAGCAGGCAGGGACAGGGTATGGACACCGGGGAGCTGTTTTTT

D: TRBD1
V: TRBV4-1
size: -
J: TRBJ1-6
CDR3: CASSQGRDRGNNSPLHF
DNA: TGCGCCAGCAGCCAAGGAAGGGACAGGGGGAATAATTCACCCCTCCACTTT

D: TRBD2
V: TRBV5-4
size: -
J: TRBJ2-7
CDR3: CASSPRASGGPYEQYF
DNA: TGTGCCAGCAGCCCGCGAGCTAGCGGGGGCCCCTACGAGCAGTACTTC

D: -
V: TRBV7-2
size: -
J: TRBJ1-4
CDR3: CASSPTADNEKLFF
DNA: TGTGCCAGCAGCCCTACAGCAGATAATGAAAAACTGTTTTTT

D: -
V: TRBV6-1
size: -
J: TRBJ1-5
CDR3: CASSEVRAAQGNQPQHF
DNA: TGTGCCAGCAGTGAAGTTAGGGCGGCTCAGGGCAATCAGCCCCAGCATTTT

D: -
V: TRBV6-5
size: -
J: TRBJ1-1
CDR3: CASSFQGKNTEAFF
DNA: TGTGCCAGCAGTTTTCAGGGGAAGAACACTGAAGCTTTCTTT

D: -
V: TRBV7-3
size: -
J: TRBJ1-1
CDR3: CASSLRGGQLNTEAFF
DNA: TGTGCCAGCAGCTTAAGGGGAGGGCAGTTGAACACTGAAGCTTTCTTT

D: TRBD2
V: TRBV30
size: -
J: TRBJ2-7
CDR3: CAGGTSGSYEQYF
DNA: TGTGCCGGTGGGACTAGCGGATCCTACGAGCAGTACTTC

D: TRBD2
V: TRBV5-1
size: -
J: TRBJ2-7
CDR3: CASSLAGELAGPYEQYF
DNA: TGCGCCAGCAGCTTGGCGGGGGAACTAGCGGGCCCCTACGAGCAGTACTTC

D: -
V: TRBV3-1/TRBV3-2
size: -
J: TRBJ1-3
CDR3: CASSPFLVWEGNTIYF
DNA: TGTGCCAGCAGCCCCTTTCTGGTGTGGGAAGGAAACACCATATATTTT

D: -
V: TRBV3-1/TRBV3-2
size: -
J: TRBJ2-3
CDR3: CASSPRRAPTDTQYF
DNA: TGTGCCAGCAGCCCTAGGAGGGCCCCCACAGATACGCAGTATTTT

D: -
V: TRBV7-9
size: -
J: TRBJ1-2
CDR3: CASSGGDGPNYGYTF
DNA: TGTGCCAGCAGCGGGGGGGACGGACCGAACTATGGCTACACCTTC

D: TRBD1
V: TRBV5-1
size: -
J: TRBJ1-3
CDR3: CASSPRQGSSGNTIYF
DNA: TGCGCCAGCAGCCCAAGACAGGGCAGCTCTGGAAACACCATATATTTT

D: TRBD1
V: TRBV9
size: -
J: TRBJ2-2
CDR3: CASSSTGGRSNTGELFF
DNA: TGTGCCAGCAGCTCGACAGGGGGACGTTCGAACACCGGGGAGCTGTTTTTT

D: -
V: TRBV5-1
size: -
J: TRBJ2-2
CDR3: CASSPLDREDTGELFF
DNA: TGCGCCAGCAGCCCCTTAGACAGGGAGGACACCGGGGAGCTGTTTTTT

D: TRBD1
V: TRBV2
size: -
J: TRBJ2-7
CDR3: CASSVPGQGLVDNEQYF
DNA: TGTGCCAGCAGCGTCCCGGGACAGGGACTCGTCGACAACGAGCAGTACTTC

D: -
V: TRBV5-6
size: -
J: TRBJ2-2
CDR3: CASSRDPLGFTGELFF
DNA: TGTGCCAGCAGCCGGGACCCCCTAGGGTTCACCGGGGAGCTGTTTTTT

D: TRBD2
V: TRBV3-1/TRBV3-2
size: -
J: TRBJ2-7
CDR3: CASTQTSFSAEQYF
DNA: TGTGCCAGCACCCAGACTAGCTTCTCAGCGGAGCAGTACTTC

D: TRBD1
V: TRBV7-2
size: -
J: TRBJ2-1
CDR3: CASRRTGQGAINEQFF
DNA: TGTGCCAGCAGGCGTACCGGACAGGGGGCAATAAATGAGCAGTTCTTC

D: -
V: TRBV7-2
size: -
J: TRBJ2-7
CDR3: CASSLDRHEQYF
DNA: TGTGCCAGCAGCTTAGATCGCCACGAGCAGTACTTC

D: -
V: TRBV6-2/TRBV6-3
size: -
J: TRBJ1-6
CDR3: CASSSSPTVSNSPLHF
DNA: TGTGCCAGCAGTTCAAGCCCGACCGTTAGCAATTCACCCCTCCACTTT

D: TRBD1
V: TRBV29-1
size: -
J: TRBJ1-1
CDR3: CSVDRGNTEAFF
DNA: TGCAGCGTCGACAGGGGGAACACTGAAGCTTTCTTT

D: -
V: TRBV9
size: -
J: TRBJ2-3
CDR3: CASSVRSDTQYF
DNA: TGTGCCAGCAGCGTACGGTCAGATACGCAGTATTTT

D: -
V: TRBV28
size: -
J: TRBJ1-2
CDR3: CASRGGGQPGYTF
DNA: TGTGCCAGCAGAGGCGGTGGACAGCCAGGCTACACCTTC

D: -
V: TRBV6-5
size: -
J: TRBJ1-2
CDR3: CASSYGGSGYGYTF
DNA: TGTGCCAGCAGTTACGGGGGGTCGGGCTATGGCTACACCTTC

D: -
V: TRBV20-1
size: few
J: TRBJ1-1
CDR3: CSASQTTEAFF
DNA: TGCAGTGCTAGTCAGACCACTGAAGCTTTCTTT

D: -
V: TRBV9
size: -
J: TRBJ1-2
CDR3: CASSADRSYGYTF
DNA: TGTGCCAGCAGCGCCGACAGGTCGTATGGCTACACCTTC

D: -
V: TRBV5-8
size: -
J: TRBJ1-1
CDR3: CLRIAENTEAFF
DNA: TGTCTACGAATAGCGGAGAACACTGAAGCTTTCTTT

D: TRBD2
V: TRBV9
size: -
J: TRBJ2-5
CDR3: CASSVGVEGRAETQYF
DNA: TGTGCCAGCAGCGTAGGGGTTGAGGGGAGGGCGGAGACCCAGTACTTC

D: -
V: TRBV18
size: -
J: TRBJ2-1
CDR3: CASSPVSSYNEQFF
DNA: TGTGCCAGCTCACCGGTAAGCTCCTACAATGAGCAGTTCTTC

D: TRBD2
V: TRBV3-1/TRBV3-2
size: -
J: TRBJ2-4
CDR3: CASSSPSGDPSIPKNIQYF
DNA: TGTGCCAGCAGCTCACCTAGCGGGGATCCGTCCATACCCAAAAACATTCAGTACTTC

D: TRBD2
V: TRBV24-1
size: -
J: TRBJ2-1
CDR3: CATSTGTSGRNEQFF
DNA: TGTGCCACCAGTACCGGGACTAGCGGGAGGAATGAGCAGTTCTTC

D: -
V: TRBV11-3
size: -
J: TRBJ2-7
CDR3: CASSFQQGYEQYF
DNA: TGTGCCAGCAGCTTTCAACAGGGATACGAGCAGTACTTC

D: -
V: TRBV18
size: -
J: TRBJ1-2
CDR3: CASSPGAGDYGYTF
DNA: TGTGCCAGCTCACCTGGGGCAGGGGACTATGGCTACACCTTC

D: TRBD2
V: TRBV5-6
size: -
J: TRBJ2-1
CDR3: CASSLPSSGRKNEQFF
DNA: TGTGCCAGCAGCCTCCCCTCCAGCGGGAGAAAGAATGAGCAGTTCTTC

D: -
V: TRBV6-5
size: -
J: TRBJ2-7
CDR3: CASTSTRTPTYEQYF
DNA: TGTGCCAGCACTTCTACCCGGACACCCACCTACGAGCAGTACTTC